This TCR beta chain was sequenced during a study of blood T cells in healthy people across ages. The germline CDR1 and CDR2 sequences are DFQATT and SNEGSKA (reference sequence). There are 14 residues in the CDR3. Then a second PCR, running about 6 to 12 cycles, was carried out with a sample-barcoded 5' primer and a J-beta primer mix. MiXCR was run by TCRdb on the 5' RACE reads, yielding one entry per CDR3 protein. The table records roughly 1.7 million distinct CDR3 sequences, about 32% of them present only once. This clonotype was sampled from a young woman in good health. This chain joins TRBV20-1 and TRBJ2-1; D is uncertain. Input material: blood. The CDR3 nucleotides read TGCAGCCCCGAACCGGACCGCCAGAATGATGAGCAGTTCTTC. As protein: CSPEPDRQNDEQFF.